This T cell receptor (beta chain) stems from a study of T cell repertoires in cytomegalovirus infection. Turning to the study itself: Matching HLA type and CMV infection were both indicated by public TCR beta signatures.

Broader study findings: Summed frequency of public TCR beta families distinguished CMV carriers with the relevant HLA.

This clonotype was seen a few times. Its antigen remains unknown. Germline V lookup: CDR1 LGHNA, CDR2 YNFKEQ. Trimming cost V 4 bases and J 7 bases, with 11 bases left between them. The CDR3 spans 13 residues. One entry per CDR3 protein, called by TCRdb with MiXCR from the reads. The sample gives around 900,000 distinct CDR3 sequences, around 29% of which show up once; 11% to 15% is in the top ten. Source: cultured CD8+ T cells from PBMCs, taken from culture after CMV antigen stimulation. This TCR was recovered from a human donor in good health (CMV status not recorded). Some clones in this sample may be carry-over from other donors' samples. V is TRBV4-2 and J is TRBJ1-3; D perhaps matches TRBD1 (5 bases). CDR3 region: CASSPQGFNTIYF. The CDR3 nucleotides read TGTGCCAGCAGCCCCCAGGGTTTTAACACCATATATTTT.